The 19 T cell receptor beta chains given below trace back to one sample, sequenced in a study of T cell responses to AZD1222 COVID-19 vaccine. TCRdb's copy holds only in-frame clones and misses some; the assay was immunoSEQ multiplex PCR. The table lists around 160,000 clones, around 93% of them singletons. Here the sequenced sample was peripheral blood, taken on day 0 of AZD1222 vaccination. These receptors originate from an adult in good health.

This sequence joins TRBV5-1 and TRBJ2-7; the D gene is possibly TRBD2 (5 bases). With 0 bases removed from V and 2 bases from J, the gap between germline ends came to 12 bases. The germline gives CDR1 SGHRS, CDR2 YFSETQ. This CDR3 region has 15 residues. The CDR3 DNA is TGCGCCAGCAGCTTGGTTGGCGGGCCGACCTACGAGCAGTACTTC. This encodes CASSLVGGPTYEQYF.

The chain combines TRBV18 with TRBJ1-4; D may be TRBD1 (5 bases). In germline, CDR1 is KGHSH, CDR2 LQKENI. Trimming took off 3 bases at V and 7 bases at J, with 15 bases between the two ends. The CDR3 is 15 residues long. CDR3 DNA sequence: TGTGCCAGCTCACCTCCGGGGATGGGGGGTGAAAAACTGTTTTTT. Encoded protein: CASSPPGMGGEKLFF.

The genes are TRBV5-1 and TRBJ1-1; D unclear. Trimming took off 4 bases at V and 4 bases at J, with 14 bases between the two ends. The CDR3 runs to 14 residues. Germline CDR1 SGHRS, CDR2 YFSETQ. CDR3 amino acids: CASSLMDGSTEAFF. CDR3 in DNA: TGCGCCAGCAGCCTAATGGACGGCTCCACTGAAGCTTTCTTT.

This clone was recorded only once. CDR3 sequence: CATRNLLGSYNEQFF. The CDR3 coding sequence is TGTGCCACCAGAAATCTGCTGGGCTCCTACAATGAGCAGTTCTTC. The rearrangement joins TRBV7-8 to TRBJ2-1; D not resolved. Germline CDR1 and CDR2: SGHVS and FQNEAQ. V shed 10 bases and J shed 0 bases, with 16 bases lying between them. The CDR3 sequence is 15 residues long.

The V and J genes are TRBV18 and TRBJ1-5, with 7 bases identical to TRBD1. CDR3 length: 19 residues. V gave up 3 bases and J gave up 0 bases; unmatched junction bases: 14. CDR1 and CDR2 from the germline V gene are KGHSH and LQKENI. The CDR3 loop reads CASSPAPGQVAYSNQPQHF. CDR3 DNA: TGTGCCAGCTCACCCGCTCCTGGACAGGTTGCTTATAGCAATCAGCCCCAGCATTTT.

This sequence joins TRBV7-2 and TRBJ2-3, with TRBD2 matching over 7 bases. CDR1 and CDR2 from the germline V gene are SGHTA and FQGNSA. V lost 5 bases and J lost 3; bases outside the gene matches: 5. The CDR3 loop spans 14 amino acids. CDR3 region: CASSRGAGTDTQYF. The CDR3 nucleotides read TGTGCCAGCAGCCGCGGAGCGGGGACAGATACGCAGTATTTT.

V usage is TRBV2 and J usage is TRBJ1-2; D gene unclear. Germline assignment: CDR1 SNHLY and CDR2 FYNNEI. CDR3 length equals 15 residues. V was trimmed by 8 bases and J by 1 base, leaving 17 bases between them. The DNA of the CDR3 is TGTGCCAGCTCCCCTAGACGCGATAGTAACTATGGCTACACCTTC. This codes for CASSPRRDSNYGYTF.

This clone was recorded only once. The V and J genes are TRBV3-1 (or the pseudogene TRBV3-2) and TRBJ1-1; D gene unclear. The CDR3 extends over 17 amino acids. V was pared by 4 bases and J by 0 bases, with 18 bases between. The germline V gene encodes CDR1 LGHDT and CDR2 YNNKEL (reference sequence). The CDR3: CASSPIPRSFMNTEAFF. CDR3 coding DNA: TGTGCCAGCAGCCCAATACCCCGCAGCTTCATGAACACTGAAGCTTTCTTT.

The chain has TRBV6-5 and TRBJ1-5; D gene uncertain. CDR1 is MNHEY, CDR2 SVGAGI, per germline. V was pared by 7 bases and J by 0 bases, with 7 bases between. This CDR3 spans 13 amino acids. CDR3 in DNA: TGTGCCAGCACCGATTATAGCAATCAGCCCCAGCATTTT. Protein sequence: CASTDYSNQPQHF.

The chain combines TRBV12-3 or TRBV12-4 with TRBJ2-7; no firm D call. The CDR3 runs 13 residues. V lost 2 bases and J lost 7, with 12 bases in between. The CDR3 region is CASSLWGAGEQYF. CDR3 sequence (DNA): TGTGCCAGCAGTTTATGGGGTGCTGGGGAGCAGTACTTC.

The V call is TRBV6-5, the J call TRBJ1-1; no definite D call. The germline gives CDR1 MNHEY, CDR2 SVGAGI. Trimming cost V 6 bases and J 5 bases, with 19 bases left between them. CDR3 length: 15 residues. In DNA, the CDR3 is TGTGCCAGCAGGTTGTCCGGCTCCTGGAAAACTGAAGCTTTCTTT. Its protein product is CASRLSGSWKTEAFF.

The chain joins TRBV27 to TRBJ2-6; D remains unclear. The V end was cut by 7 bases, the J end by 2 bases, with 15 bases between. This CDR3 spans 16 amino acids. The germline V gene has CDR1 MNHEY and CDR2 SMNVEV (reference sequence). The CDR3, as DNA: TGTGCCAGCAACCAAATAGTAAGGGCTGGGGCCAACGTCCTGACTTTC. Its translation is CASNQIVRAGANVLTF. Using reference TRBV27 and TRBJ2-6 for the parts outside the CDR3, the full variable domain is EAQVTQNPRYLITVTGKKLTVTCSQNMNHEYMSWYRQDPGLGLRQIYYSMNVEVTDKGDVPEGYKVSRKEKRNFPLILESPSPNQTSLYFCASNQIVRAGANVLTFGAGSRLTVL.

This chain uses TRBV20-1 with TRBJ1-2; D gene uncertain. V was shortened by 3 bases and J by 0 bases, with 5 bases between the two germline ends. The CDR3 spans 12 residues. The germline V gene has CDR1 DFQATT and CDR2 SNEGSKA (reference sequence). This CDR3 reads CSASQPNYGYTF. For the CDR3, the DNA is TGCAGTGCTAGTCAGCCTAACTATGGCTACACCTTC.

This clone was observed a handful of times. The rearrangement links TRBV4-1 to TRBJ1-2, with a weak D call TRBD1 (6 bases). The CDR3 sequence is 16 residues long. Germline CDR1 is MGHRA and CDR2 is YSYEKL. V was trimmed by 3 bases and J by 4 bases, leaving 18 bases between them. The CDR3 DNA reads TGCGCCAGCAGCCACAGGGGAACGCTAGTACGCTATGGCTACACCTTC. Residues: CASSHRGTLVRYGYTF.

This chain joins TRBV6-1 and TRBJ2-2; no definite D call. V gave up 0 bases and J gave up 2 bases, with 4 bases separating them. Germline V gene data show CDR1 as MNHNS and CDR2 as SASEGT. This CDR3 has 14 amino acids. CDR3 loop: CASSEAPNTGELFF. The DNA of the CDR3 is TGTGCCAGCAGTGAAGCGCCTAACACCGGGGAGCTGTTTTTT.

The V gene is TRBV12-3 or TRBV12-4, the J gene TRBJ1-2; D call uncertain. The CDR3 is 11 amino acids. Trimming removed 5 bases from V and 3 bases from J, with 4 bases in between. CDR3 protein: CASSAHYGYTF. CDR3 sequence (DNA): TGTGCCAGCAGTGCCCACTATGGCTACACCTTC.

In DNA form, the CDR3 reads TGTGCCAGCAGCCCGGGTTTCCGTTGGCGGAGCTCCTACAATGAGCAGTTCTTC. This gives the protein CASSPGFRWRSSYNEQFF. The chain is built from TRBV7-2 and TRBJ2-1; D uncertain. Germline CDR1 SGHTA, CDR2 FQGNSA. The CDR3 totals 18 residues. The ends were cut back, 5 bases at V and 0 bases at J, with 20 bases in the middle.

This clone was seen once. The rearrangement links TRBV5-6 to TRBJ1-1; D is unresolved. The CDR3 sequence is 13 residues long. CDR1 SGHDT and CDR2 YYEEEE come from the germline V gene. Trimming shortened V by 4 bases and J by 6 bases, and 13 bases separated the two germline ends. CDR3 sequence: CASSPPIGAEAFF. CDR3 sequence (DNA): TGTGCCAGCAGCCCCCCGATCGGGGCTGAAGCTTTCTTT.

The rearrangement joins TRBV21-1 to TRBJ1-1; the D call in the table, TRBD1, was not verified against the DNA. TRBV21-1 is a pseudogene. This CDR3 is built from 15 residues. Written as DNA, the CDR3 is TGTGCCAGCAGCAAAGGGTTAAGGGGCAACTTTGAAGCTTTCTTT. Residues: CASSKGLRGNFEAFF.